Presented here are 3 T cell receptor beta chains from one specimen sequenced in a study of blood T cell repertoires in COVID-19. Produced via immunoSEQ multiplex PCR; TCRdb's table is partial and in-frame only. The top ten hold around 0.8% of the sample, which has around 250,000 clones, about 87% seen once. Source material: PBMCs or T cells enriched from blood (not recorded which). The receptors shown here come from a man aged 50-59 years who had been exposed to COVID-19.

The chain recombines TRBV24-1 with TRBJ1-4; maybe TRBD1 (6 bases). This CDR3 is 16 amino acids long. V gave up 3 bases and J gave up 4 bases, with 14 bases separating them. From germline, CDR1 is KGHDR and CDR2 SFDVKD. The CDR3, as DNA: TGTGCCACCAGTGATCCGCACAGGGTGGGTAATGAAAAACTGTTTTTT. It encodes CATSDPHRVGNEKLFF.

A word on this clone: Because it lacks the conserved phenylalanine or tryptophan at the end, this CDR3 is likely a read error. Because the CDR3's place on the DNA is in doubt, the DNA is left out and the CDR3 is given as listed by TCRdb. This chain joins TRBV6-1 and TRBJ2-7; TRBD1 is the table's D call and was not checked against the DNA. The CDR3 is 11 residues long, counting both termini. CDR1 and CDR2 (germline): MNHNS, SASEGT. The CDR3 loop is CASSEKGQPSL.

The rearrangement uses TRBV5-1 and TRBJ1-3; perhaps TRBD1 as D (5 bases). V was cut by 2 bases and J by 0 bases, with 15 bases left in between. Germline V gene lookup returns CDR1 SGHRS and CDR2 YFSETQ. This CDR3 has 17 amino acids. The CDR3 is CASSFTSDGGSGNTIYF. The CDR3, as DNA: TGCGCCAGCAGCTTTACTTCGGACGGGGGCTCTGGAAACACCATATATTTT.